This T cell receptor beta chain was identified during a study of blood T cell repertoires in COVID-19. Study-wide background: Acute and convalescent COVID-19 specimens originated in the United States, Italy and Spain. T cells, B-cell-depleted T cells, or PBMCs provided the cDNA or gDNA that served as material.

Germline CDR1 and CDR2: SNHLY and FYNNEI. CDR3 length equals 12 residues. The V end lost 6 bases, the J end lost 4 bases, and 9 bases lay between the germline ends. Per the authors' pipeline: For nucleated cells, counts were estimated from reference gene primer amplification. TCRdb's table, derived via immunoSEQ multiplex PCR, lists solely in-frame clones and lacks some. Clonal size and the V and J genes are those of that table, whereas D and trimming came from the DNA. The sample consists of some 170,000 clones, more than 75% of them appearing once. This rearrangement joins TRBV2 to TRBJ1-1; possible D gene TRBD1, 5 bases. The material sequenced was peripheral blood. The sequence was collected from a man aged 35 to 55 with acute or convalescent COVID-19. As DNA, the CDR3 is TGTGCCAGCAGAACAGGACGCACTGAAGCTTTCTTT. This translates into CASRTGRTEAFF.